The 8 T cell receptor beta chains below come from one sample, sequenced in a study of CD8 T cells in Susac syndrome. The authors reverse transcribed roughly 0.5 to 1 ug RNA with random hexamers. Each CDR3 protein is one row after TCRdb ran MiXCR on the immunoSEQ multiplex PCR reads. Of 120,000 or so distinct CDR3 sequences listed, about 93% are singletons. Sequenced sample: CD8+ T cells from PBMCs. These receptors were obtained from a human donor with Susac syndrome.

The chain recombines TRBV5-1 with TRBJ1-2; possibly TRBD1 for D (5 bases). The ends were cut back, 5 bases at V and 6 bases at J, with 14 bases in the middle. The CDR3 is 13 amino acids. Germline CDR1 SGHRS, CDR2 YFSETQ. The CDR3 DNA reads TGCGCCAGCAGTTGGGCAGGGTCAGATGGCTACACCTTC. Translation gives CASSWAGSDGYTF.

This sequence joins TRBV4-2 and TRBJ2-7; 11 bases fit TRBD2. Germline lookup yields CDR1 LGHNA and CDR2 YNFKEQ. V lost 0 bases to trimming and J lost 5 bases; unmatched junction nucleotides: 3. The length of the CDR3 is 15 residues. The CDR3 protein is CASSQEDSGGDEQYF. As DNA, the CDR3 is TGTGCCAGCAGCCAAGAGGATAGCGGGGGGGACGAGCAGTACTTC.

The chain carries TRBV10-3 and TRBJ2-5; the D call may be TRBD1 or TRBD2 (7 bases each). V shed 3 bases and J shed 3 bases, with 11 bases lying between them. CDR3 size: 14 residues. Germline V gene lookup returns CDR1 ENHRY and CDR2 SYGVKD. Here the CDR3 reads CAISESGGEETQYF. The CDR3 bases are TGTGCCATCAGTGAATCAGGGGGGGAAGAGACCCAGTACTTC.

In this sample, this clonotype turned up once. The chain uses TRBV4-2 and TRBJ1-2; D not resolved. Germline V gene sequence: CDR1 LGHNA, CDR2 YNFKEQ. The CDR3 totals 14 residues. Trimming took 4 bases from V and 6 from J, leaving 15 bases between them. In DNA, the CDR3 is TGTGCCAGCAGCCCAAACCGGGAATTCCATGGCTACACCTTC. This translates into CASSPNREFHGYTF.

The chain recombines TRBV5-6 with TRBJ2-7; D might be TRBD1 or TRBD2, each matching 5 bases. Trimming pared 2 bases from V and 3 bases from J, leaving 12 bases between. This CDR3 comprises 14 residues. CDR1 and CDR2 (germline): SGHDT, YYEEEE. In DNA, the CDR3 is TGTGCCAGCAGCTTAGGGGACGGCGGCTACGAGCAGTACTTC. Translation gives CASSLGDGGYEQYF.

This clonotype was found once. V usage is TRBV29-1 and J usage is TRBJ1-2, with D hard to call. This CDR3 has 18 residues. Germline V lookup: CDR1 SQVTM, CDR2 ANQGSEA. Trimming took off 0 bases at V and 5 bases at J, with 25 bases between the two ends. The chain's CDR3 is CSVEDKWAIDVLGYGYTF. CDR3 sequence (DNA): TGCAGCGTTGAAGATAAGTGGGCCATTGACGTTCTCGGGTATGGCTACACCTTC. Combining the CDR3 with reference TRBV29-1 and TRBJ1-2 gives the whole variable domain SAVISQKPSRDICQRGTSLTIQCQVDSQVTMMFWYRQQPGQSLTLIATANQGSEATYESGFVIDKFPISRPNLTFSTLTVSNMSPEDSSIYLCSVEDKWAIDVLGYGYTFGSGTRLTVV.

The chain couples TRBV5-4 to TRBJ1-2; 8 nucleotides align to TRBD1. The CDR3 runs 15 residues. Germline lookup yields CDR1 SGHNT and CDR2 YYREEE (reference sequence). After removal of 4 bases from V and 2 bases from J, the junction contained 7 bases not matched to a gene. The CDR3 nucleotides read TGTGCCAGCAGCATTGACAGGGGCGCAAACTATGGCTACACCTTC. It translates to CASSIDRGANYGYTF. Combining the CDR3 with reference TRBV5-4 and TRBJ1-2 gives the whole variable domain ETGVTQSPTHLIKTRGQQVTLRCSSQSGHNTVSWYQQALGQGPQFIFQYYREEENGRGNFPPRFSGLQFPNYSSELNVNALELDDSALYLCASSIDRGANYGYTFGSGTRLTVV.

The chain recombines TRBV14 with TRBJ2-1, with 8 nucleotides matching TRBD2. The CDR3 extends over 12 amino acids. Germline V gene data show CDR1 as SGHDN and CDR2 as FVKESK. V lost 4 bases to trimming and J lost 12 bases; unmatched junction nucleotides: 5. Written as DNA, the CDR3 is TGTGCCAGCAGCCTCGGGGGGGACGGGCAGTTCTTC. It yields the protein CASSLGGDGQFF.